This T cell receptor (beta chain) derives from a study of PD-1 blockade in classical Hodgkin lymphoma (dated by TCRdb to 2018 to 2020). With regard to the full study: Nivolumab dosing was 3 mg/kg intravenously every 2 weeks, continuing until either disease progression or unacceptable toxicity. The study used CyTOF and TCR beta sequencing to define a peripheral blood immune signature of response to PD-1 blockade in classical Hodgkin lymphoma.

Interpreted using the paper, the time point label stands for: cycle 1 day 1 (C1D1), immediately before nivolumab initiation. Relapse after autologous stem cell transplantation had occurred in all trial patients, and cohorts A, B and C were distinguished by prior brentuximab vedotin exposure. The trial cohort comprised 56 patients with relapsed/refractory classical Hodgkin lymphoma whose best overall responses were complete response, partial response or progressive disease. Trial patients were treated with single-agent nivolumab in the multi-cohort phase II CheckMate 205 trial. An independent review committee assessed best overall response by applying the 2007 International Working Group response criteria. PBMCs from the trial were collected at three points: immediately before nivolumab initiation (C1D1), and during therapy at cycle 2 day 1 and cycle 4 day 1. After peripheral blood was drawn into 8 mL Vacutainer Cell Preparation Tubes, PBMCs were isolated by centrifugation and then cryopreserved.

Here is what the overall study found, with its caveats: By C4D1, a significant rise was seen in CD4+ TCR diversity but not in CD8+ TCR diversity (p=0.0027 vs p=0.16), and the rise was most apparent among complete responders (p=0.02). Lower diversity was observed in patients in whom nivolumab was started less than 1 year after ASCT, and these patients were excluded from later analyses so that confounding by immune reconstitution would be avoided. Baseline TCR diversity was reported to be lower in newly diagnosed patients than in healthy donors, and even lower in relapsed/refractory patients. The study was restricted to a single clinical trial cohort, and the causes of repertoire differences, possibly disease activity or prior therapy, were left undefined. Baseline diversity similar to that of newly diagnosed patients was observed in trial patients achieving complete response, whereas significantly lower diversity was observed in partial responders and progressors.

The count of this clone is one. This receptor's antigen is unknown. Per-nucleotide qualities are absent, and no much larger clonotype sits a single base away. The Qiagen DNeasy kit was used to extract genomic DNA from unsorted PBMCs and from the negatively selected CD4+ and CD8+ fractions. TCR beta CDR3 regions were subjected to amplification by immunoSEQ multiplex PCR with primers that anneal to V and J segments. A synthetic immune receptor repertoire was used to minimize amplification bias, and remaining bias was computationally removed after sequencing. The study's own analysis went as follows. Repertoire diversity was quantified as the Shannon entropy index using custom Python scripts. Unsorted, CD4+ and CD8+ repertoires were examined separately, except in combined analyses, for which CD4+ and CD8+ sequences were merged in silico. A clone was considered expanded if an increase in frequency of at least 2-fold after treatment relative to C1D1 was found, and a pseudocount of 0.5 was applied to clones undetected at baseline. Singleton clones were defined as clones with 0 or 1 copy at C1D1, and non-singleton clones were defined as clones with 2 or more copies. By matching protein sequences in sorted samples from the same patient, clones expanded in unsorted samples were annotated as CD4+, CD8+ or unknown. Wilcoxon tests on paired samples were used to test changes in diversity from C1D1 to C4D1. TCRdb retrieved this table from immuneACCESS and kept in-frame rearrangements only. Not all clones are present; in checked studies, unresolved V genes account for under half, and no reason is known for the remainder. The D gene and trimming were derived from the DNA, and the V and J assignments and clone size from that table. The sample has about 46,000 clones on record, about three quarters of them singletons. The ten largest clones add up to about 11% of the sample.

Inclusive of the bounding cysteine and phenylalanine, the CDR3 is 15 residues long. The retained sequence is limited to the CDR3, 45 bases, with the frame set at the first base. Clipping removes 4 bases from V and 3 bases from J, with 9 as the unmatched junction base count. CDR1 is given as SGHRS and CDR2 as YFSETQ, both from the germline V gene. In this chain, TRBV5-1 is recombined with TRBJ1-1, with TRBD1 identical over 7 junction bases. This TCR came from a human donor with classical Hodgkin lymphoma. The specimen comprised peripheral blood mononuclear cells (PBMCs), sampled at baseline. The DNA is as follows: TGCGCCAGCAGCGCGTACCCAGGGGGTGACACTGAAGCTTTCTTT. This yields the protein CASSAYPGGDTEAFF.